The T cell receptor beta chain described here comes from a study of monozygotic twins with cystic fibrosis. Across the study: With about 15 PCR cycles, barcoded libraries came from roughly 3 micrograms of fragmented DNA. Study observations and caveats: Nucleotide-identical clonotype sharing was significantly higher within monozygotic CF twin pairs than between unrelated CF individuals. V usage most resembled the co-twin in 13 of 16 pairs. Clonality was generally low (median about 0.01), higher in the most severe patients.

Of note for this clone: Its target is unknown.

Here immunoSEQ multiplex PCR was the method, and the copy in TCRdb shows in-frame clones only, minus some. The sample has roughly 32,000 clones; 96% are singletons. Germline CDR1 LNHDA, CDR2 SQIVND (reference sequence). V gave up 3 bases and J gave up 4 bases, with 6 bases separating them. The CDR3 spans 13 residues. Specimen: blood. This receptor was obtained from a girl aged 2-10 years with cystic fibrosis. The chain uses TRBV19 and TRBJ2-2; D remains unclear. The CDR3 DNA sequence: TGTGCCAGTAGTATTATCGGCACCGGGGAGCTGTTTTTT. This translates into CASSIIGTGELFF.